Each of the 7 T cell receptor beta chains below was sequenced from the same sample in a study of tumor-infiltrating lymphocytes in primary liver carcinoma (dated by TCRdb to 2017 to 2019). Blood RNA was extracted from unsorted whole blood using TRIzol reagent, and germline DNA was obtained with the DNeasy Blood & Tissue kit. The sample was run on an Illumina HiSeq 2500. Using a constant-region primer and ProtoScript II reverse transcriptase, TCRbeta-specific cDNA was reverse-transcribed from 500 ng total RNA. Construction of the TCRbeta libraries relied on three nested rounds of multiplex PCR, following a slightly modified ARM-PCR procedure. Each of the first two PCR rounds ran for approximately 10 cycles and used multiplex TRBV1-TRBV30 forward primers together with a Cbeta reverse primer. The public sequencing data were trimmed at Q25 with fastp and processed into clonotypes with MiXCR by TCRdb, which kept only in-frame beta chains. One record per CDR3 amino acid sequence lists the most common genes and DNA. The sample table contains some 320,000 distinct CDR3 sequences; only one count was recorded for approximately 60% of them. Roughly 8.6% of the sample is taken by the ten largest.

Specimen: peripheral blood. These receptors originate from a man in his forties or fifties with primary liver carcinoma and hepatitis B virus infection.

On this clonotype itself: One end of the junction fails to match germline, which may point to a read error. Here the CDR3 reads CASSSRTQDTGELFF. CDR3 DNA sequence: TGTGCCAGCAGCTCCCGGACACAAGACACCGGGGAACTGTTTTTT. This chain joins TRBV11-3 and TRBJ2-2, with D perhaps matching TRBD1 or TRBD2 (5 bases each). Germline loops: CDR1 SGHNT, CDR2 YENEEA. This CDR3 has 15 residues.

The chain combines TRBV28 with TRBJ2-7; D possibly corresponds to TRBD2 (6 bases). V lost 5 bases and J 6 bases, leaving 17 bases between the germline ends. The germline V gene encodes CDR1 MDHEN and CDR2 SYDVKM. This CDR3 contains 14 residues. The CDR3 DNA is TGTGCCAGCAGTCCACGGCGGTCCGGGAGCGAGCAGTACTTC. As protein: CASSPRRSGSEQYF.

Notes on this clonotype: Given a much more abundant clone one base away, this may be a read error. The CDR3 coding sequence is TGTGACAGCAGATCGGGACGGACCGGGGAGCTGTTTTTT. It codes for CDSRSGRTGELFF. The chain links TRBV6-5 to TRBJ2-2; either TRBD1 or TRBD2 may fit D (5 bases each). There are 13 residues in the CDR3. Germline assignment: CDR1 MNHEY and CDR2 SVGAGI.

On this clonotype itself: A single base separates this from a much larger clone, so it may be a read error. This sequence joins TRBV6-1 and TRBJ2-4; D is unclear. CDR1 is MNHNS and CDR2 is SASEGT in the germline V gene. This CDR3 region has 13 residues. The CDR3 bases are TGTGTCAGCAGTGAGATGGTGCAAAACATTCAGTACTTC. This translates into CVSSEMVQNIQYF.

This clonotype occurred once. J is TRBJ2-3 and V is TRBV7-2, with D unresolved. The CDR3 covers 13 residues. Trimming stripped 1 base from V and 4 bases from J, with 6 bases between. The germline gives CDR1 SGHTA, CDR2 FQGNSA. In DNA form, the CDR3 reads TGTGCCAGCAGCTTAGACTTTTCAGATACGCAGTATTTT. Protein: CASSLDFSDTQYF.

For this clonotype: A read error may produce the germline difference seen at one junction end. This rearrangement joins TRBV6-2 or TRBV6-3 to TRBJ2-1; D is unresolved. The CDR3 has 10 amino acids. Germline lookup yields CDR1 MNHEY and CDR2 SVGEGT. Written as DNA, the CDR3 is TGTGCCAGCACTTCATACTGGCAGCTCTTC. Its protein is CASTSYWQLF.

This clonotype was observed a handful of times. The V gene is TRBV28, the J gene TRBJ1-2; 7 bases align to TRBD1. Germline CDR1 MDHEN, CDR2 SYDVKM. With 6 bases clipped from V and 4 bases from J, the junction kept 8 bases outside the gene matches. This CDR3 comprises 14 residues. As DNA, the CDR3 is TGTGCCAGCAGCCGTAGGACAGGAATCTATGGCTACACCTTC. Translation: CASSRRTGIYGYTF.